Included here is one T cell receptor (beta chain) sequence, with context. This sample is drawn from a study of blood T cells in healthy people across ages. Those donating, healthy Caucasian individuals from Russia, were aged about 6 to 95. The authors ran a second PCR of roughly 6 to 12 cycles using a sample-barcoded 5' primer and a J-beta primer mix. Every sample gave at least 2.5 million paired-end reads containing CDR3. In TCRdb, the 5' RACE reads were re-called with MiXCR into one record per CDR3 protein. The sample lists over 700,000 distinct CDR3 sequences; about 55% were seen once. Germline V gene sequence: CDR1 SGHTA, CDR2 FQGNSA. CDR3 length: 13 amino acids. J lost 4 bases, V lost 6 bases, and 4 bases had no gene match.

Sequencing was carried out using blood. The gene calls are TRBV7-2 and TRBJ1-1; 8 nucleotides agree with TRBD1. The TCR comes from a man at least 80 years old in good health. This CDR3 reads CASRITGGTEAFF. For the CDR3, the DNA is TGTGCCAGCAGGATTACAGGGGGCACTGAAGCTTTCTTT.